The rows below give T cell receptor beta chains drawn from one sample of a study of cytomegalovirus exposure and HLA in healthy donors. Measured with immunoSEQ multiplex PCR; TCRdb has only the in-frame clones, and not every one. The data hold 150,000 to 200,000 clones, with around 75% observed a single time. The material sequenced was PBMCs. All receptors come from a man aged 18 to 35 in good health and CMV-seropositive. The CDR3 runs from the conserved cysteine through the conserved F or W. D genes are given only for firm matches. Rows may omit the clone size; those that give it use once, few, many or a size class.

V gene: TRBV5-6
J gene: TRBJ2-7
clone size: once
D gene: .
CDR3 DNA: TGTGCCAGCAGCTTGGTAGGGACAATCGTGAGCTCCTACGAGCAGTACTTC
CDR3 protein: CASSLVGTIVSSYEQYF

V gene: TRBV11-1
J gene: TRBJ2-3
clone size: .
D gene: .
CDR3 DNA: TGTGCCAGCCGCCTTTACAGGGGCCTAGGGACTAGCACAGATACGCAGTATTTT
CDR3 protein: CASRLYRGLGTSTDTQYF

V gene: TRBV10-2
J gene: TRBJ1-1
clone size: few
D gene: .
CDR3 DNA: TGCGCCAGCCTCAGGGAAAGGGACACTGAAGCTTTCTTT
CDR3 protein: CASLRERDTEAFF

V gene: TRBV29-1
J gene: TRBJ1-2
clone size: .
D gene: TRBD1
CDR3 DNA: TGCAGCGTCTTGGGGACAGCCTATGGCTACACCTTC
CDR3 protein: CSVLGTAYGYTF

V gene: TRBV28
J gene: TRBJ2-7
clone size: .
D gene: TRBD2
CDR3 DNA: TGTGCCAGCAGCTTGGGGGGGTCCCAATTAGGGGAGCAGTACTTC
CDR3 protein: CASSLGGSQLGEQYF

V gene: TRBV5-1
J gene: TRBJ2-7
clone size: .
D gene: TRBD1
CDR3 DNA: TGCGCCAGCAGCGGGACAGCGAGCTCCTACGAGCAGTACTTC
CDR3 protein: CASSGTASSYEQYF

V gene: TRBV28
J gene: TRBJ2-5
clone size: once
D gene: .
CDR3 DNA: TGTGCCAGCAGTTTATTCCAGGGGCGGGAAGAGACCCAGTACTTC
CDR3 protein: CASSLFQGREETQYF

V gene: TRBV7-8
J gene: TRBJ2-1
clone size: .
D gene: .
CDR3 DNA: TGTGCCAGCAGCCAAACCCGGGGCTCCTACAATGAGCAGTTCTTC
CDR3 protein: CASSQTRGSYNEQFF

V gene: TRBV10-3
J gene: TRBJ2-5
clone size: .
D gene: .
CDR3 DNA: TGTGCCATCGGGCCCAGGGATGAGCAGTACTTC
CDR3 protein: CAIGPRDEQYF

V gene: TRBV11-3
J gene: TRBJ2-3
clone size: few
D gene: TRBD2
CDR3 DNA: TGTGCCAGCAGCCAGGGACTAGCGGGAGCCACAGATACGCAGTATTTT
CDR3 protein: CASSQGLAGATDTQYF

V gene: TRBV27
J gene: TRBJ2-2
clone size: .
D gene: .
CDR3 DNA: TGTGCCAGCAGTCCGAGGCGCGGGGACACCGGGGAGCTGTTTTTT
CDR3 protein: CASSPRRGDTGELFF

V gene: TRBV28
J gene: TRBJ2-7
clone size: .
D gene: .
CDR3 DNA: TGTGCCAGCAGTGGAGGTCCAAGGTGGAAATGGTTAGAGCAGTACTTC
CDR3 protein: CASSGGPRWKWLEQYF

V gene: TRBV7-9
J gene: TRBJ1-2
clone size: .
D gene: TRBD1
CDR3 DNA: TGTTCCAGCAGTCCCAGGGGGGATGGCTACACCTTC
CDR3 protein: CSSSPRGDGYTF

V gene: TRBV30
J gene: TRBJ1-6
clone size: .
D gene: .
CDR3 DNA: TGTGCCTGGAGTAGGACACTAAATTCACCCCTCCACTTT
CDR3 protein: CAWSRTLNSPLHF

V gene: TRBV29-1
J gene: TRBJ2-7
clone size: .
D gene: TRBD2
CDR3 DNA: TGCAGCGCGACAAGGACTAGCGGTACCTACGAGCAGTACTTC
CDR3 protein: CSATRTSGTYEQYF

V gene: TRBV2
J gene: TRBJ2-2
clone size: .
D gene: TRBD2
CDR3 DNA: TGTGCCAGCTTAAGCCTAGCGGGATGGGGCACCGGGGAGCTGTTTTTT
CDR3 protein: CASLSLAGWGTGELFF

V gene: TRBV4-2
J gene: TRBJ2-1
clone size: .
D gene: .
CDR3 DNA: TGTGCCAGCAGCCAACCAGCGACGTATGAGCAGTTCTTC
CDR3 protein: CASSQPATYEQFF

V gene: TRBV28
J gene: TRBJ1-4
clone size: once
D gene: TRBD1
CDR3 DNA: TGTGCCAGCAGTTCCATTACAGGGGCAGCTAATGAAAAACTGTTTTTT
CDR3 protein: CASSSITGAANEKLFF

V gene: TRBV15
J gene: TRBJ2-7
clone size: .
D gene: .
CDR3 DNA: TGTGCCACCAGCAGAGTAACAGGGTCGGACGAGCAGTACTTC
CDR3 protein: CATSRVTGSDEQYF

V gene: TRBV29-1
J gene: TRBJ1-2
clone size: .
D gene: TRBD1
CDR3 DNA: TGCAGCGTTGGGGACAGGGGCCTCACCTATAACTATGGCTACACCTTC
CDR3 protein: CSVGDRGLTYNYGYTF

V gene: TRBV27
J gene: TRBJ1-1
clone size: .
D gene: .
CDR3 DNA: TGTGCCAGCAGACAATACACTGAAGCTTTCTTT
CDR3 protein: CASRQYTEAFF

V gene: TRBV6-5
J gene: TRBJ2-2
clone size: once
D gene: TRBD2
CDR3 DNA: TGTGCCAGCAGCGAGGGGACTAGCGTCCCCGGGGAGCTGTTTTTT
CDR3 protein: CASSEGTSVPGELFF

V gene: TRBV28
J gene: TRBJ1-5
clone size: .
D gene: .
CDR3 DNA: TGTGCCAGCAGTTTGGGGGGTCAGCCCCAGCATTTT
CDR3 protein: CASSLGGQPQHF

V gene: TRBV4-1
J gene: TRBJ1-1
clone size: .
D gene: .
CDR3 DNA: TGCGCCAGCAGCCAAGACGCCGGGGGGTCCATGAACACTGAAGCTTTCTTT
CDR3 protein: CASSQDAGGSMNTEAFF

V gene: TRBV11-3
J gene: TRBJ1-3
clone size: .
D gene: TRBD1
CDR3 DNA: TGTGCCAGCAGCCAAGGGACAGCCGGCTCTGGAAATACCATATATTTT
CDR3 protein: CASSQGTAGSGNTIYF

V gene: TRBV2
J gene: TRBJ2-5
clone size: .
D gene: TRBD2
CDR3 DNA: TGTGCCAGCAGTGAATCTGGACTAGCAGTGGAGACCCAGTACTTC
CDR3 protein: CASSESGLAVETQYF

V gene: TRBV5-1
J gene: TRBJ2-7
clone size: .
D gene: TRBD2
CDR3 DNA: TGCGCCAGCAGCCTAACTAGCGGGGTGGCCTACGAGCAGTACTTC
CDR3 protein: CASSLTSGVAYEQYF

V gene: TRBV29-1
J gene: TRBJ2-3
clone size: few
D gene: .
CDR3 DNA: TGCAGCGTCGCAGGGGATTCAGATACGCAGTATTTT
CDR3 protein: CSVAGDSDTQYF

V gene: TRBV5-1
J gene: TRBJ1-2
clone size: .
D gene: TRBD1
CDR3 DNA: TGCGCCAGCAGGACTAGGGATGGACAGGCGCTCTATGGCTACACCTTC
CDR3 protein: CASRTRDGQALYGYTF

V gene: TRBV14
J gene: TRBJ2-7
clone size: .
D gene: .
CDR3 DNA: TGTGCCAGCAGCCCGGGACTGTCCTACGAGCAGTACTTC
CDR3 protein: CASSPGLSYEQYF

V gene: TRBV7-9
J gene: TRBJ2-7
clone size: few
D gene: TRBD2
CDR3 DNA: TGTGCCAGCAGCTCGGAAGCGGGACTCGGCATCGAGCAGTACTTC
CDR3 protein: CASSSEAGLGIEQYF

V gene: TRBV6-1
J gene: TRBJ2-6
clone size: .
D gene: .
CDR3 DNA: TGTGCCAGCAGTGATGGAGGGTCTGGGGCCAACGTCCTGACTTTC
CDR3 protein: CASSDGGSGANVLTF

V gene: TRBV6-1
J gene: TRBJ2-1
clone size: .
D gene: .
CDR3 DNA: TGTGCCAGCAGTGAGACAGTCAATGAGCAGTTCTTC
CDR3 protein: CASSETVNEQFF

V gene: TRBV6-1
J gene: TRBJ1-2
clone size: .
D gene: TRBD1
CDR3 DNA: TGTGCCAGCAGGACAGGGGGACGGAACTATGGCTACACCTTC
CDR3 protein: CASRTGGRNYGYTF

V gene: TRBV27
J gene: TRBJ2-1
clone size: .
D gene: .
CDR3 DNA: TGTGCCAGCCTAGGCCCTTCACACAATGAGCAGTTCTTC
CDR3 protein: CASLGPSHNEQFF

V gene: TRBV6-5
J gene: TRBJ1-4
clone size: .
D gene: .
CDR3 DNA: TGTGCCAGCAGTTACTCGAGGCCACTTAATGAAAAACTGTTTTTT
CDR3 protein: CASSYSRPLNEKLFF

V gene: TRBV2
J gene: TRBJ2-1
clone size: .
D gene: .
CDR3 DNA: TGTGCCAGCAGTGGACACAACAATTACAATGAGCAGTTCTTC
CDR3 protein: CASSGHNNYNEQFF

V gene: TRBV2
J gene: TRBJ2-7
clone size: .
D gene: .
CDR3 DNA: TGTGCCAGCAGTGAGGGAGGATCAAACTACGAGCAGTACTTC
CDR3 protein: CASSEGGSNYEQYF

V gene: TRBV30
J gene: TRBJ2-3
clone size: .
D gene: .
CDR3 DNA: TGTGCCTGGGGACGACAGGCCACAGATACGCAGTATTTT
CDR3 protein: CAWGRQATDTQYF

V gene: TRBV7-8
J gene: TRBJ1-5
clone size: .
D gene: .
CDR3 DNA: TGTGCCAGCAGCTTAGAATTGGACTTAGTACGCAATCAGCCCCAGCATTTT
CDR3 protein: CASSLELDLVRNQPQHF

V gene: TRBV7-9
J gene: TRBJ1-2
clone size: .
D gene: TRBD1
CDR3 DNA: TGTGCCAGCAGCTTAGCGCCGGACAGGGCCTATGGCTACACCTTC
CDR3 protein: CASSLAPDRAYGYTF

V gene: TRBV30
J gene: TRBJ2-1
clone size: .
D gene: .
CDR3 DNA: TGTGCCTGGAGTAGCCTCAATGAGCAGTTCTTC
CDR3 protein: CAWSSLNEQFF

V gene: TRBV4-1
J gene: TRBJ2-2
clone size: .
D gene: .
CDR3 DNA: TGCGCCAGCAGCCAGACCAGGGGGGAGCTGTTTTTT
CDR3 protein: CASSQTRGELFF

V gene: TRBV27
J gene: TRBJ2-1
clone size: .
D gene: TRBD1
CDR3 DNA: TGTGCCAGCCGAAGGGGGCGAGACAACAATGAGCAGTTCTTC
CDR3 protein: CASRRGRDNNEQFF

V gene: TRBV4-2
J gene: TRBJ1-2
clone size: .
D gene: TRBD1
CDR3 DNA: TGTGCCAGCAGCCAAGATAACAGGGGGCTTCTCAGTCCCTATGGCTACACCTTC
CDR3 protein: CASSQDNRGLLSPYGYTF

V gene: TRBV7-9
J gene: TRBJ1-2
clone size: .
D gene: TRBD1
CDR3 DNA: TGTGCCAGCAGCTTGACAGGGGCAGAGCTTCAGGTCTATGGCTACACCTTC
CDR3 protein: CASSLTGAELQVYGYTF

V gene: TRBV10-3
J gene: TRBJ1-1
clone size: .
D gene: .
CDR3 DNA: TGTGCCATCAGTGAGTCTAAGCAAAGAGATTTCTTT
CDR3 protein: CAISESKQRDFF

V gene: TRBV5-1
J gene: TRBJ2-5
clone size: few
D gene: TRBD1
CDR3 DNA: TGCGCCAGCAGCTTGGGTGACAGGGGAGAGACCCAGTACTTC
CDR3 protein: CASSLGDRGETQYF

V gene: TRBV10-2
J gene: TRBJ1-1
clone size: .
D gene: TRBD1
CDR3 DNA: TGCGCCAGCAGTCGACAGGGGGCGACTGAAGCTTTCTTT
CDR3 protein: CASSRQGATEAFF

V gene: TRBV11-2
J gene: TRBJ2-1
clone size: .
D gene: .
CDR3 DNA: TGTGCCAGCAGCACAGTTAAGGGACTCTACAATGAGCAGTTCTTC
CDR3 protein: CASSTVKGLYNEQFF

V gene: TRBV7-2
J gene: TRBJ2-1
clone size: few
D gene: .
CDR3 DNA: TGTGCCAGCAGCTGGGGGACTGGGAATGAGCAGTTCTTC
CDR3 protein: CASSWGTGNEQFF

V gene: TRBV18
J gene: TRBJ2-1
clone size: once
D gene: .
CDR3 DNA: TGTGCCAGCTCACCATCCGATGAGCAGTTCTTC
CDR3 protein: CASSPSDEQFF

V gene: TRBV5-1
J gene: TRBJ2-7
clone size: .
D gene: .
CDR3 DNA: TGCGCCAGCAGCCCCTCAGAAAGGGGTTTTTACTACGAGCAGTACTTC
CDR3 protein: CASSPSERGFYYEQYF

V gene: TRBV7-9
J gene: TRBJ2-1
clone size: once
D gene: TRBD2
CDR3 DNA: TGTGCCAGCAGCGTCCTAGCGGGCCCCGGCAATGAGCAGTTCTTC
CDR3 protein: CASSVLAGPGNEQFF

V gene: TRBV7-8
J gene: TRBJ2-7
clone size: .
D gene: TRBD2
CDR3 DNA: TGTGCCAGCAGCTTAGGAGTCGGGACTACCCTGTACGAGCAGTACTTC
CDR3 protein: CASSLGVGTTLYEQYF

V gene: TRBV7-9
J gene: TRBJ2-4
clone size: few
D gene: TRBD1
CDR3 DNA: TGTGCCAGCAGCTTTCCTGGACAGGGTTGGACCAAAAACATTCAGTACTTC
CDR3 protein: CASSFPGQGWTKNIQYF

V gene: TRBV5-1
J gene: TRBJ1-1
clone size: .
D gene: .
CDR3 DNA: TGCGCCAGCACCCCAGGGGATTCTGGTTTTTACACTGAAGCTTTCTTT
CDR3 protein: CASTPGDSGFYTEAFF

V gene: TRBV28
J gene: TRBJ1-2
clone size: .
D gene: .
CDR3 DNA: TGTGCCAGCAGTCACAGGGAGTTCTATGGCTACACCTTC
CDR3 protein: CASSHREFYGYTF